This TCR beta chain appears in the sequencing data of a study of blood T cell repertoires in COVID-19. Study context: Sources were T cells, B-cell-depleted T cells, or PBMCs; the material itself was cDNA or gDNA.

As originally analysed: Estimation of nucleated cell counts was performed using reference gene primer amplification. Libraries were prepared by immunoSEQ multiplex PCR; TCRdb keeps only in-frame clonotypes and omits some of them. The DNA was the basis for D and trimming; V, J and clone size are from that table. The sample records about 260,000 clones, around nine tenths being singletons. Germline lookup yields CDR1 MDHEN and CDR2 SYDVKM. With V trimmed by 6 bases and J by 6 bases, 20 bases remained unmatched. The CDR3 consists of 18 residues. The rearrangement joins TRBV28 to TRBJ2-3, with 8 bases matching TRBD2. The sequenced material came from peripheral blood. The TCR comes from a man aged 25-40 years with active or convalescent COVID-19. CDR3 sequence: CASRPAMKRGPSGDTQYF. Here the CDR3 DNA reads TGTGCCAGCAGGCCCGCCATGAAGCGGGGGCCTAGCGGGGATACGCAGTATTTT.